One sample yielded the 14 T cell receptor beta chains listed below, sequenced in a study of T-cell memory formation after mild COVID-19. TCRdb called the 5' RACE reads again in MiXCR, with one record for every CDR3 protein. Of around 370,000 distinct CDR3 sequences in the sample, roughly 21% were seen once. The sequencing input was PBMCs or a T cell subset sorted from them (not recorded which). These receptors were taken from an adult woman who had mild COVID-19 (a few samples of this study predate the infection). Cell type and time point are not known.

The chain couples TRBV6-5 to TRBJ2-7, with a weak D call TRBD1 (6 bases). From germline, CDR1 is MNHEY and CDR2 SVGAGI. The CDR3 is 15 residues long. Trimming took off 2 bases at V and 0 bases at J, with 11 bases between the two ends. For the CDR3, the DNA is TGTGCCAGCAGTTACGGGGGCACAAGCTCCTACGAGCAGTACTTC. This sequence encodes CASSYGGTSSYEQYF.

This clonotype appeared a few times. The CDR3 sequence is CASSYVGHNTGELFF. For the CDR3, the DNA is TGTGCCAGCAGTTACGTGGGACATAACACCGGGGAGCTGTTTTTT. V gene TRBV6-6 combines with J gene TRBJ2-2, with TRBD1 as a possible D gene (6 bases). CDR3 size: 15 residues. The ends were cut back, 2 bases at V and 2 bases at J, with 9 bases in the middle. Per the germline V gene, CDR1 is MNHNY and CDR2 is SVGAGI (reference sequence).

This chain connects TRBV2 to TRBJ1-2; D uncertain. This CDR3 contains 12 residues. Germline values: CDR1 SNHLY, CDR2 FYNNEI. With 3 bases removed from V and 3 bases from J, the gap between germline ends came to 5 bases. CDR3 nucleotides: TGTGCCAGCAGTGACAGGTACTATGGCTACACCTTC. It translates to CASSDRYYGYTF.

The chain has TRBV20-1 and TRBJ2-1; D is ambiguous. Between the trimmed V and J ends, which lost 6 bases and 0 bases, there was a span of 9 bases. This CDR3 comprises 13 residues. Germline CDR1 DFQATT, CDR2 SNEGSKA (reference sequence). CDR3 amino acids: CSAHPSSYNEQFF. CDR3 DNA: TGCAGTGCCCACCCTTCCTCCTACAATGAGCAGTTCTTC.

This chain links TRBV7-9 with TRBJ1-5; D ambiguous. The CDR3 totals 13 residues. Germline V gives CDR1 SEHNR, CDR2 FQNEAQ (reference sequence). The V gene lost 1 base and the J gene lost 4 bases, with 5 bases spanning the gap. For the CDR3, the DNA is TGTGCCAGCAGCTTAGGGCTTAATCAGCCCCAGCATTTT. Protein product: CASSLGLNQPQHF.

The chain combines TRBV7-8 with TRBJ2-1, with 11 bases fitting TRBD2. The CDR3 has 15 residues. V lost 7 bases to trimming and J lost 2 bases; unmatched junction nucleotides: 4. CDR1 SGHVS and CDR2 FQNEAQ come from the germline V gene. In nucleotides, the CDR3 is TGTGCCAGCACACCGACTAGCGGGGCCTACAATGAGCAGTTCTTC. Translated: CASTPTSGAYNEQFF. The entire variable domain, with the rest obtained from reference TRBV7-8 and TRBJ2-1, is as follows: GAGVSQSPRYKVAKRGQDVALRCDPISGHVSLFWYQQALGQGPEFLTYFQNEAQLDKSGLPSDRFFAERPEGSVSTLKIQRTQQEDSAVYLCASTPTSGAYNEQFFGPGTRLTVL.

In its sample, this clonotype was seen a few times. This chain uses TRBV7-2 with TRBJ2-1; either TRBD1 or TRBD2 may fit D (5 bases each). Trimming stripped 5 bases from V and 4 bases from J, with 18 bases between. Germline-derived CDR1 and CDR2 are SGHTA and FQGNSA. CDR3 length equals 16 residues. CDR3 nucleotide sequence: TGTGCCAGCAGCCTTAGGTCCCAGGGAGCTTACAATGAGCAGTTCTTC. Its protein is CASSLRSQGAYNEQFF.

This clonotype occurred a few times. The V call is TRBV11-2, the J call TRBJ2-3; D unresolved. V shed 6 bases and J shed 5 bases, with 15 bases lying between them. There are 14 residues in the CDR3. CDR1 and CDR2 from the germline V gene are SGHAT and FQNNGV. CDR3 in DNA: TGTGCCAGCAGGGGCGTGGTAACACAAGATACGCAGTATTTT. It yields the protein CASRGVVTQDTQYF.

This clonotype was recorded many times. The chain recombines TRBV7-9 with TRBJ2-7; D gene ambiguous. V was trimmed by 5 bases and J by 4 bases, leaving 9 bases between them. CDR3 length equals 12 residues. CDR1 SEHNR and CDR2 FQNEAQ come from the germline V gene (reference sequence). The chain's CDR3 is CASSPDRYEQYF. DNA of the CDR3: TGTGCCAGCAGCCCGGACCGATACGAGCAGTACTTC.

This chain connects TRBV20-1 to TRBJ2-7; 13 bases agree with TRBD2. The CDR3 has 17 residues. The trim removed 1 base at V and 0 bases at J, leaving 6 bases unmatched. CDR1 and CDR2 (germline): DFQATT, SNEGSKA (reference sequence). Written as DNA, the CDR3 is TGCAGTGCTAGAGCCCCAGGACTAGCGGGAGTCTCCTACGAGCAGTACTTC. It specifies CSARAPGLAGVSYEQYF.

The chain carries TRBV4-1 and TRBJ2-3, with D perhaps TRBD1 or TRBD2 (6 bases each). Germline V gene lookup returns CDR1 MGHRA and CDR2 YSYEKL. The germline V and J ends were trimmed by 4 bases and 2 bases, with 16 bases remaining between them. CDR3 length: 16 amino acids. The CDR3 region has the DNA TGCGCCAGCAGCCCTAAGGGGGGCAACCCCACAGATACGCAGTATTTT. It yields the protein CASSPKGGNPTDTQYF.

The J gene is TRBJ2-1, the V gene TRBV24-1; 10 bases map to TRBD2. V shed 4 bases and J 5 bases; nucleotides not matched to a gene: 7. The germline gives CDR1 KGHDR, CDR2 SFDVKD. The CDR3 runs 16 residues. The CDR3 reads CATSDWTSGMNNEQFF. CDR3 sequence (DNA): TGTGCCACCAGTGACTGGACTAGCGGAATGAACAATGAGCAGTTCTTC.

On this clonotype itself: The junction differs from germline at one of its ends, possibly a read error. The chain employs TRBV29-1 and TRBJ1-5; 7 nucleotides match TRBD1. Germline V CDR1 and CDR2: SQVTM, ANQGSEA. CDR3 length: 13 residues. This CDR3 reads CSVGDSRKQPQHF. In DNA form, the CDR3 reads TGCAGCGTGGGGGACAGTCGCAAACAGCCCCAGCATTTT.

The chain is built from TRBV2 and TRBJ2-1, with D perhaps TRBD1 or TRBD2 (5 bases each). CDR1 is SNHLY, CDR2 FYNNEI, per germline. The CDR3 is 14 residues long. The ends were cut back, 6 bases at V and 6 bases at J, with 15 bases in the middle. CDR3 loop: CASRLARDPNEQFF. The CDR3 DNA follows: TGTGCCAGCAGACTCGCCCGGGACCCCAATGAGCAGTTCTTC.